These 23 T cell receptor beta chains were all obtained from the same sample, sequenced in a study of blood T cell repertoires in COVID-19. Data came from immunoSEQ multiplex PCR; TCRdb stores just in-frame clones and leaves some out. The sample shows around 100,000 clones, around 88% of them seen only once. Sequenced input: peripheral blood. The receptors here all came from a human donor in a cohort sampled during active COVID-19.

V gene TRBV5-5 combines with J gene TRBJ2-5; 13 positions match TRBD2. Germline CDR1 SGHKS, CDR2 YYEKEE (reference sequence). The ends lost 3 bases at V and 9 bases at J; junction bases unmatched: 5. The CDR3 consists of 14 residues. The chain's CDR3 is CASSSLTSGGSQYF. CDR3 DNA sequence: TGTGCCAGCAGCTCTCTGACTAGCGGGGGGTCCCAGTACTTC.

V and J are TRBV6-5 and TRBJ1-4; D ambiguous. The CDR3 is made up of 13 amino acids. V was trimmed by 5 bases and J by 7 bases, leaving 11 bases between them. Germline CDR1 MNHEY, CDR2 SVGAGI. DNA of the CDR3: TGTGCCAGCAGTATCTCTGGGAGTGAAAAACTGTTTTTT. Translation: CASSISGSEKLFF.

The chain joins TRBV10-3 to TRBJ2-7; tentatively, D is TRBD1 (5 bases). The V gene lost 6 bases and the J gene lost 3 bases, with 9 bases spanning the gap. There are 12 residues in the CDR3. Germline V gives CDR1 ENHRY, CDR2 SYGVKD. The CDR3 sequence is CAISQGLYEQYF. CDR3 sequence (DNA): TGTGCCATCAGCCAGGGTCTCTACGAGCAGTACTTC.

The V gene is TRBV7-2, the J gene TRBJ1-3; possibly TRBD1 for D (6 bases). Trimming left V 4 bases short and J 0 bases short, with 13 bases between. This CDR3 is built from 16 residues. Germline V gene data show CDR1 as SGHTA and CDR2 as FQGNSA. The CDR3 sequence is CASSSDTGNSGNTIYF. Written as DNA, the CDR3 is TGTGCCAGCAGCTCCGATACAGGGAACTCTGGAAACACCATATATTTT. The full variable domain, in which reference TRBV7-2 and TRBJ1-3 provide the parts outside the CDR3, is GAGVSQSPSNKVTEKGKDVELRCDPISGHTALYWYRQSLGQGLEFLIYFQGNSAPDKSGLPSDRFSAERTGGSVSTLTIQRTQQEDSAVYLCASSSDTGNSGNTIYFGEGSWLTVV.

This chain joins TRBV7-3 and TRBJ2-5, with 8 bases fitting TRBD1. The CDR3 loop spans 15 amino acids. The V and J ends lost 5 bases and 5 bases, in that order; junction bases with no gene match: 10. Germline-derived CDR1 and CDR2 are SGHTA and FQGTGA. CDR3 loop: CASSPKGQGGETQYF. CDR3 bases: TGTGCCAGCAGCCCCAAAGGACAGGGCGGGGAGACCCAGTACTTC.

The chain uses TRBV7-8 and TRBJ2-2; D is perhaps TRBD2 (7 bases). Per germline, CDR1 SGHVS and CDR2 FQNEAQ. V shed 1 base and J shed 3 bases, with 15 bases lying between them. This CDR3 spans 17 amino acids. CDR3 sequence (DNA): TGTGCCAGCAGCTTAGACGGGGGGACACCTTACACCGGGGAGCTGTTTTTT. Translation: CASSLDGGTPYTGELFF.

This chain uses TRBV3-1 (or the pseudogene TRBV3-2) with TRBJ1-6; D possibly corresponds to TRBD1 (5 bases). Germline values: CDR1 LGHDT, CDR2 YNNKEL (reference sequence). V lost 1 base, J lost 9 bases, and 13 bases lay in between. The CDR3 has 15 amino acids. Here the CDR3 DNA reads TGTGCCAGCAGCCAAGCGGGCAGGGAGGCTTCACCCCTCCACTTT. Encoded protein: CASSQAGREASPLHF.

The CDR3 nucleotides are TGTGCCAGTAGCCCCCTCTATAGCAATCAGCCCCAGCATTTT. The encoded protein is CASSPLYSNQPQHF. This sequence joins TRBV19 and TRBJ1-5; D remains unclear. V gave up 6 bases and J gave up 0 bases, with 9 bases separating them. Germline V gives CDR1 LNHDA, CDR2 SQIVND (reference sequence). The CDR3 covers 14 residues.

V and J are TRBV5-8 and TRBJ1-4, with D perhaps TRBD1 (6 bases). Trimming pared 0 bases from V and 9 bases from J, leaving 15 bases between. Germline CDR1 is SGHTS and CDR2 is YDEGEE. The CDR3 extends over 15 amino acids. The CDR3 DNA follows: TGTGCCAGCAGCTTGGTGGGGGCGCTTAGTAAAAAACTGTTTTTT. Translating it yields CASSLVGALSKKLFF.

This sequence joins TRBV18 and TRBJ2-2; 7 positions match TRBD2. In germline, CDR1 is KGHSH, CDR2 LQKENI. After removal of 3 bases from V and 2 bases from J, the junction contained 12 bases not matched to a gene. The CDR3 has 18 residues. Here the CDR3 reads CASSPYTPGLLNTGELFF. DNA of the CDR3: TGTGCCAGCTCACCTTATACACCGGGACTACTAAACACCGGGGAGCTGTTTTTT.

The chain links TRBV19 to TRBJ2-3, with 10 bases identical to TRBD2. The junction had 6 bases not matched to a gene; V was cut back by 4 bases and J by 2 bases. CDR1 LNHDA and CDR2 SQIVND come from the germline V gene (reference sequence). The CDR3 runs to 16 residues. CDR3 amino acids: CASSKIAGGHTDTQYF. The CDR3 nucleotides are TGTGCCAGTAGTAAGATAGCGGGGGGACACACAGATACGCAGTATTTT.

The chain carries TRBV7-9 and TRBJ1-5; D is unresolved. Trimming left V 1 base short and J 8 bases short, with 9 bases between. CDR1 is SEHNR, CDR2 FQNEAQ, per germline (reference sequence). The CDR3 consists of 13 residues. The CDR3 reads CASSLDSGEPQHF. CDR3 in DNA: TGTGCCAGCAGCTTAGATTCCGGGGAGCCCCAGCATTTT.

The CDR3 reads CASSRTIQGNTEAFF. The CDR3 DNA follows: TGTGCCAGCAGCCGCACGATTCAGGGGAACACTGAAGCTTTCTTT. The gene calls are TRBV7-2 and TRBJ1-1, with D tentatively TRBD1 (5 bases). Per the germline V gene, CDR1 is SGHTA and CDR2 is FQGNSA. V was shortened by 5 bases and J by 1 base, with 14 bases between the two germline ends. The CDR3 runs 15 residues.

The V gene is TRBV7-2, the J gene TRBJ1-2, with 7 bases that match TRBD1. CDR3 length: 15 residues. Germline CDR1 is SGHTA and CDR2 is FQGNSA. After removal of 0 bases from V and 4 bases from J, the junction contained 5 bases not matched to a gene. The CDR3, as DNA: TGTGCCAGCAGCTTAGCCCTGACAGGGAGCTATGGCTACACCTTC. Its protein is CASSLALTGSYGYTF.

This rearrangement joins TRBV29-1 to TRBJ2-5, with D perhaps matching TRBD1 (6 bases). The CDR3 extends over 11 amino acids. Germline CDR1 SQVTM, CDR2 ANQGSEA. V was pared by 4 bases and J by 5 bases, with 8 bases between. CDR3 residues: CSVGTAETQYF. CDR3 nucleotide sequence: TGCAGCGTTGGGACAGCGGAGACCCAGTACTTC.

The rearrangement joins TRBV28 to TRBJ2-5, with D tentatively TRBD1 (6 bases). The germline CDR1 and CDR2 sequences are MDHEN and SYDVKM. The CDR3 has 13 residues. V was shortened by 2 bases and J by 3 bases, with 7 bases between the two germline ends. In nucleotides, the CDR3 is TGTGCCAGCAGTTTAAGGGGGAAAGAGACCCAGTACTTC. Protein sequence: CASSLRGKETQYF. The variable domain in full, completed from reference TRBV28 and TRBJ2-5, reads DVKVTQSSRYLVKRTGEKVFLECVQDMDHENMFWYRQDPGLGLRLIYFSYDVKMKEKGDIPEGYSVSREKKERFSLILESASTNQTSMYLCASSLRGKETQYFGPGTRLLVL.

The V gene is TRBV19, the J gene TRBJ2-7; D not resolved. Trimming took 1 base from V and 3 from J, leaving 7 bases between them. Per the germline V gene, CDR1 is LNHDA and CDR2 is SQIVND (reference sequence). The CDR3 spans 13 residues. CDR3 sequence: CASSIGRSYEQYF. In DNA form, the CDR3 reads TGTGCCAGTAGTATAGGGAGAAGCTACGAGCAGTACTTC.

The chain uses TRBV28 and TRBJ1-6, with D tentatively TRBD1 (5 bases). V shed 2 bases and J shed 4 bases, with 9 bases lying between them. The germline V gene has CDR1 MDHEN and CDR2 SYDVKM. The CDR3 runs to 15 residues. CDR3 sequence reads: CASSLRAGYNSPLHF. The CDR3, as DNA: TGTGCCAGCAGTTTAAGGGCAGGGTATAATTCACCCCTCCACTTT.

The rearrangement uses TRBV5-4 and TRBJ2-1; 11 bases are a match to TRBD1. The CDR3 is 15 residues long. The germline V gene has CDR1 SGHNT and CDR2 YYREEE (reference sequence). V gave up 5 bases and J gave up 3 bases; unmatched junction bases: 4. The CDR3, as DNA: TGTGCCAGCAGAAGGGACAGGGGGGTCTACAATGAGCAGTTCTTC. Its translation is CASRRDRGVYNEQFF.

The chain uses TRBV11-3 and TRBJ2-6; weak D call: TRBD1 (6 bases). The CDR3 loop spans 17 amino acids. V was cut by 1 base and J by 3 bases, with 13 bases left in between. Germline loops: CDR1 SGHNT, CDR2 YENEEA. In DNA, the CDR3 is TGTGCCAGCAGCTTAGCCGTCAGGGGCGGTGGGGCCAACGTCCTGACTTTC. It yields the protein CASSLAVRGGGANVLTF.

V and J are TRBV25-1 and TRBJ1-1, with no clear D. V was shortened by 2 bases and J by 11 bases, with 12 bases between the two germline ends. Per the germline V gene, CDR1 is MGHDK and CDR2 is SYGVNS. This CDR3 has 12 amino acids. The chain's CDR3 is CASSEPGRGAFF. The CDR3 region has the DNA TGTGCCAGCAGTGAACCCGGGCGCGGGGCTTTCTTT.

This clone occurred once. The genes are TRBV5-1 and TRBJ1-2; 10 positions agree with TRBD1. Germline V gene lookup returns CDR1 SGHRS and CDR2 YFSETQ. The CDR3 has 16 residues. With V trimmed by 3 bases and J by 4 bases, 9 bases remained unmatched. The CDR3 DNA reads TGCGCCAGCAGCTCCTACTTGACAGGGGGCATCTATGGCTACACCTTC. Translating it yields CASSSYLTGGIYGYTF.

The J gene is TRBJ1-2, the V gene TRBV28, with 7 bases lining up with TRBD1. Germline V lookup: CDR1 MDHEN, CDR2 SYDVKM. The CDR3 length is 15 residues. V trimming: 4 bases; J trimming: 2 bases; junction bases outside the gene matches: 7. For the CDR3, the DNA is TGTGCCAGCAGTTCCCCTGGGACAGTAAACTATGGCTACACCTTC. Translating gives CASSSPGTVNYGYTF.